One sample yielded the 12 T cell receptor beta chains listed below, sequenced in a study of T cells in Graves' hyperthyroidism and ophthalmopathy. Researchers took RNA transcripts and amplified the TCR beta CDR3 regions from them. HTBI primers drove first-round RT-PCR of the TCR CDR3. TCRdb processed the multiplex PCR reads anew with MiXCR; each CDR3 protein has one entry. The sample consists of around 520,000 distinct CDR3 sequences, about 14% of them appearing once. The sample consisted of blood. The receptors here all came from a woman aged 35 to 49 with Graves' hyperthyroidism.

In its sample, this clonotype was seen a few times. The V call is TRBV29-1, the J call TRBJ2-7; 9 bases align to TRBD1. The V segment lost 7 bases and the J segment 3 bases; nucleotides outside the gene matches: 7. This CDR3 is 13 amino acids long. CDR1 and CDR2 (germline): SQVTM, ANQGSEA. DNA of the CDR3: TGCAGCGCGAGGGGACAGGGTAACTACGAGCAGTACTTC. This encodes CSARGQGNYEQYF.

This clonotype has at least ten counts. The chain is built from TRBV3-1 and TRBJ2-5; 7 positions agree with TRBD2. There are 17 residues in the CDR3. Germline loops: CDR1 LGHDT, CDR2 YNNKEL (reference sequence). The V gene end was trimmed by 0 bases and the J gene end by 0 bases; junction bases not matched to a gene: 7. Here the CDR3 reads CASSQEVGGDNQETQYF. The CDR3 region has the DNA TGTGCCAGCAGCCAAGAGGTGGGAGGGGATAACCAAGAGACCCAGTACTTC.

This clonotype was recorded many times. The rearrangement joins TRBV7-8 to TRBJ2-1; TRBD2 matches 10 bases. Germline values: CDR1 SGHVS, CDR2 FQNEAQ. Germline trimming cut 0 bases from V and 6 bases from J; bases unmatched to any gene: 2. The CDR3 contains 15 residues. CDR3 sequence (DNA): TGTGCCAGCAGCTTAGCCCTAGCGGGAGCCAATGAGCAGTTCTTC. Its protein product is CASSLALAGANEQFF.

The rearrangement links TRBV7-6 to TRBJ2-2; TRBD1 or TRBD2 may be the D gene (6 bases each). Trimming took off 4 bases at V and 3 bases at J, with 15 bases between the two ends. Per germline, CDR1 SGHVS and CDR2 FNYEAQ. The CDR3 runs to 16 residues. As DNA, the CDR3 is TGTGCCAGCAGCTCCCCTCTAGGGGGGTACACCGGGGAGCTGTTTTTT. Encoded protein: CASSSPLGGYTGELFF.

J is TRBJ1-2 and V is TRBV28; D call uncertain. CDR3 size: 12 residues. The V gene's germline CDR1 is MDHEN and CDR2 SYDVKM. V was trimmed by 8 bases and J by 2 bases, leaving 9 bases between them. CDR3 DNA sequence: TGTGCCAGCGGCCTCCAAAACTATGGCTACACCTTC. It is translated as CASGLQNYGYTF.

This clonotype was detected a few times. This chain uses TRBV7-6 with TRBJ2-1; D gene ambiguous. The length of the CDR3 is 12 residues. Per the germline V gene, CDR1 is SGHVS and CDR2 is FNYEAQ. Trimming cost V 5 bases and J 7 bases, with 9 bases left between them. Here the CDR3 reads CASSPRNNEQFF. The DNA of the CDR3 is TGTGCCAGCAGCCCACGGAATAATGAGCAGTTCTTC.

This clonotype was recorded at least ten times. In DNA form, the CDR3 reads TGTGCCACCAGCAGAGACCGGGACGGGGACGAGCAGTACTTC. This translates into CATSRDRDGDEQYF. V and J are TRBV15 and TRBJ2-7; perhaps D is TRBD1 or TRBD2 (5 bases each). Deletions cut 0 bases from V and 5 bases from J, with 11 bases between. Germline lookup yields CDR1 LNHNV and CDR2 YYDKDF (reference sequence). The CDR3 has 14 amino acids. Supplemented by reference TRBV15 and TRBJ2-7, the full variable domain reads DAMVIQNPRYQVTQFGKPVTLSCSQTLNHNVMYWYQQKSSQAPKLLFHYYDKDFNNEADTPDNFQSRRPNTSFCFLDIRSPGLGDTAMYLCATSRDRDGDEQYFGPGTRLTVT.

The V gene is TRBV3-1, the J gene TRBJ2-5; perhaps TRBD1 as D (6 bases). The CDR3 runs to 14 residues. Trimming cost V 3 bases and J 3 bases, with 11 bases left between them. Germline values: CDR1 LGHDT, CDR2 YNNKEL (reference sequence). The CDR3 bases are TGTGCCAGCAGCCAGCTACAGGGAGAAGAGACCCAGTACTTC. The encoded protein is CASSQLQGEETQYF.

The gene calls are TRBV5-1 and TRBJ2-4; D is uncertain. The CDR3 sequence is 13 residues long. The V end was cut by 2 bases, the J end by 5 bases, with 8 bases between. Germline V gene lookup returns CDR1 SGHRS and CDR2 YFSETQ. The CDR3: CASSLELQNIQYF. The CDR3 region has the DNA TGCGCCAGCAGCTTAGAGCTACAAAACATTCAGTACTTC.

This clonotype was counted a few times. V usage is TRBV6-5 and J usage is TRBJ2-7, with no clear D. CDR1 MNHEY and CDR2 SVGAGI come from the germline V gene. Trimming pared 0 bases from V and 2 bases from J, leaving 8 bases between. The CDR3 runs 14 residues. The CDR3 DNA reads as TGTGCCAGCAGTTACTCCTTCGGAACCTACGAGCAGTACTTC. Amino acid sequence: CASSYSFGTYEQYF.

This clonotype was seen at least ten times. This chain joins TRBV5-1 and TRBJ2-2, with 10 positions matching TRBD2. V gave up 6 bases and J gave up 9 bases; unmatched junction bases: 8. The CDR3 spans 14 residues. Germline loops: CDR1 SGHRS, CDR2 YFSETQ. This CDR3 is CASTPGLANWELFF. The CDR3 DNA is TGCGCCAGCACCCCGGGACTAGCGAATTGGGAGCTGTTTTTT.

This clonotype was seen repeatedly, ten times or more. The chain uses TRBV12-3 or TRBV12-4 and TRBJ2-6, with 9 bases fitting TRBD1. The CDR3 loop spans 16 amino acids. V shed 3 bases and J 2 bases; nucleotides not matched to a gene: 2. This CDR3 is CASSFGTGTGANVLTF. CDR3 nucleotides: TGTGCCAGCAGTTTCGGGACAGGGACTGGGGCCAACGTCCTGACTTTC.